This T cell receptor (beta chain) was observed in a study of CD8+CD57+ T cells in acquired aplastic anemia. Study background: Across the sorted CD4+ and CD8+ cells, DNA amounts averaged approximately 3.1 ug.

Notes on this clonotype: One end of the junction does not line up with germline, which may come from a read error.

The TCR beta profiling, which covered VDJ combination and CDR3 sequence, was carried out using genomic DNA as the template. TCRdb independently ran MiXCR on the reads; one entry per CDR3 protein. Of about 240,000 distinct CDR3 sequences listed, approximately 45% are singletons. There are 14 residues in the CDR3. Germline CDR1 and CDR2: ENHRY and SYGVKD. Individuals selected for sequencing had exhibited CD8+CD57+ cell expansion on flow cytometry. All patients were therapy-naive when blood was sampled. The receptor comes from a human donor with aplastic anemia. Material: sorted CD4+, CD8+, or CD8+CD57+ T cells (not recorded which) from PBMCs. The chain uses TRBV10-3 and TRBJ1-1; no definite D call. CDR3 DNA sequence: TGTGCCAGCAGTTACATTGGGGATGGCACTGAAGCTTTCTTT. Its protein product is CASSYIGDGTEAFF.